The 18 T cell receptor beta chains given below trace back to one sample, sequenced in a study of T cells in Graves' hyperthyroidism and ophthalmopathy. Researchers amplified the TCR beta CDR3 regions from RNA transcripts. The TCR CDR3 first-round RT-PCR relied on the HTBI primer set. One entry per CDR3 protein, called by TCRdb with MiXCR from the multiplex PCR reads. This table holds 500,000 to 650,000 distinct CDR3 sequences, roughly 21% found once. Material: blood. The source is a man aged 40-50 years with Graves' ophthalmopathy.

The chain employs TRBV29-1 and TRBJ1-2; 7 nucleotides line up with TRBD1. Germline V gene lookup returns CDR1 SQVTM and CDR2 ANQGSEA. This CDR3 has 13 residues. V was pared by 6 bases and J by 2 bases, with 6 bases of the junction left unmatched. The CDR3 loop is CSVPDRANYGYTF. CDR3 coding DNA: TGCAGCGTACCCGACAGGGCAAACTATGGCTACACCTTC.

The V gene is TRBV20-1, the J gene TRBJ1-2, with 8 bases that match TRBD1. Germline assignment: CDR1 DFQATT and CDR2 SNEGSKA (reference sequence). The CDR3 loop spans 14 amino acids. V trimming: 3 bases; J trimming: 4 bases; junction bases outside the gene matches: 7. The chain's CDR3 is CSARARQGTYGYTF. DNA of the CDR3: TGCAGTGCTAGGGCCCGACAGGGGACCTATGGCTACACCTTC.

Ten or more counts support this clonotype. The CDR3 bases are TGTGCCAGCAGTGAAGGGATCGGAGCTTTCTTT. It is translated as CASSEGIGAFF. The chain links TRBV2 to TRBJ1-1, with D uncertain. V was shortened by 1 base and J by 10 bases, with 7 bases between the two germline ends. Germline values: CDR1 SNHLY, CDR2 FYNNEI. The CDR3 sequence is 11 residues long.

The CDR3 sequence is CASSVRGSGNTIYF. CDR3 in DNA: TGTGCCAGCAGTGTCAGGGGAAGTGGAAACACCATATATTTT. The chain joins TRBV2 to TRBJ1-3; maybe TRBD1 (6 bases). The CDR3 has 14 amino acids. The germline V and J ends were trimmed by 4 bases and 3 bases, with 10 bases remaining between them. CDR1 SNHLY and CDR2 FYNNEI come from the germline V gene.

This clonotype was observed many times. The rearrangement links TRBV6-2 or TRBV6-3 to TRBJ2-1, with a weak D call TRBD2 (5 bases). Trimming pared 3 bases from V and 9 bases from J, leaving 18 bases between. The CDR3 length is 15 residues. Germline values: CDR1 MNHEY, CDR2 SVGEGT. CDR3 protein: CASSYLEEVVSEQFF. The CDR3 DNA sequence: TGTGCCAGCAGTTATCTTGAGGAGGTGGTCAGTGAGCAGTTCTTC.

This chain links TRBV3-1 with TRBJ2-2, with 9 bases matching TRBD1. Germline-derived CDR1 and CDR2 are LGHDT and YNNKEL (reference sequence). V dropped 4 bases and J dropped 6; count of bases not matched to a gene: 15. CDR3 size: 18 residues. The CDR3 here is CASSPGTGNPTWPGELFF. The DNA of the CDR3 is TGTGCCAGCAGCCCCGGGACAGGGAACCCGACGTGGCCCGGGGAGCTGTTTTTT.

This clonotype was counted between two and nine times. The chain couples TRBV18 to TRBJ1-6; possibly TRBD1 for D (6 bases). V gave up 3 bases and J gave up 10 bases, with 13 bases separating them. The CDR3 runs to 14 residues. From germline, CDR1 is KGHSH and CDR2 LQKENI. The CDR3 reads CASSPMDSRSPLHF. CDR3 coding DNA: TGTGCCAGCTCACCGATGGACAGTAGGTCACCCCTCCACTTT.

This clonotype occurred many times. This sequence joins TRBV28 and TRBJ2-7; the match to TRBD2 covers 9 bases. V dropped 5 bases and J dropped 4; count of bases not matched to a gene: 6. CDR1 MDHEN and CDR2 SYDVKM come from the germline V gene. The CDR3 covers 14 residues. CDR3 DNA sequence: TGTGCCAGCAGTCCGCTAGCGGGAAATTACGAGCAGTACTTC. Translated: CASSPLAGNYEQYF.

This clonotype was found many times. This rearrangement joins TRBV20-1 to TRBJ2-5, with 7 nucleotides matching TRBD1. Germline V gene data show CDR1 as DFQATT and CDR2 as SNEGSKA (reference sequence). The CDR3 length is 15 residues. The junction had 8 bases not matched to a gene; V was cut back by 2 bases and J by 2 bases. CDR3 bases: TGCAGTGCTAGATTATGGGGGACAGATCAAGAGACCCAGTACTTC. This codes for CSARLWGTDQETQYF.

The V call is TRBV5-1, the J call TRBJ2-5; possibly TRBD1 for D (6 bases). The CDR3 covers 14 residues. The germline V gene encodes CDR1 SGHRS and CDR2 YFSETQ. V shed 3 bases and J shed 4 bases, with 13 bases lying between them. The CDR3 bases are TGCGCCAGCAGCTCACAGGGTATGAGAGAGACCCAGTACTTC. Protein product: CASSSQGMRETQYF.

This clonotype was counted a single time. The CDR3 DNA reads TGCGCCAGCAGCTTATACCACTCGAACACTGAAGCTTTCTTT. As protein: CASSLYHSNTEAFF. The genes are TRBV5-1 and TRBJ1-1, with D unclear. Trimming left V 2 bases short and J 1 base short, with 9 bases between. The CDR3 totals 14 residues. Germline CDR1 and CDR2: SGHRS and YFSETQ. Complete variable domain (other parts from reference TRBV5-1 and TRBJ1-1): KAGVTQTPRYLIKTRGQQVTLSCSPISGHRSVSWYQQTPGQGLQFLFEYFSETQRNKGNFPGRFSGRQFSNSRSEMNVSTLELGDSALYLCASSLYHSNTEAFFGQGTRLTVV.

In its sample, this clonotype was seen a few times. The CDR3 nucleotides read TGTGCCAGCAGTTCAGGACGGTTCACTGAAGCTTTCTTT. Amino acids: CASSSGRFTEAFF. The chain is built from TRBV6-1 and TRBJ1-1, with D hard to call. The CDR3 extends over 13 amino acids. Trimming left V 5 bases short and J 4 bases short, with 11 bases between. Germline V CDR1 and CDR2: MNHNS, SASEGT.

The chain combines TRBV12-5 with TRBJ2-2, with D unclear. The CDR3 is 12 residues long. Germline V gives CDR1 LGHNT, CDR2 FRNRAP. Trimming cost V 6 bases and J 4 bases, with 6 bases left between them. This CDR3 reads CASGLGTGELFF. The CDR3 DNA reads as TGTGCTAGTGGCCTCGGCACCGGGGAGCTGTTTTTT. The whole variable domain, remainder taken from reference TRBV12-5 and TRBJ2-2, is DARVTQTPRHKVTEMGQEVTMRCQPILGHNTVFWYRQTMMQGLELLAYFRNRAPLDDSGMPKDRFSAEMPDATLATLKIQPSEPRDSAVYFCASGLGTGELFFGEGSRLTVL.

This clonotype was seen many times. The V gene is TRBV28, the J gene TRBJ2-1, with D perhaps matching TRBD1 (6 bases). Germline V lookup: CDR1 MDHEN, CDR2 SYDVKM. This CDR3 is 15 amino acids long. V was trimmed by 6 bases and J by 2 bases, leaving 14 bases between them. The CDR3 loop reads CASSPDRLAYNEQFF. The CDR3 coding sequence is TGTGCCAGCAGCCCTGACAGGCTAGCCTACAATGAGCAGTTCTTC.

This clonotype was seen only a few times. This chain links TRBV14 with TRBJ2-1; 10 nucleotides line up with TRBD2. CDR3 length: 15 amino acids. Germline values: CDR1 SGHDN, CDR2 FVKESK. V lost 1 base, J lost 10 bases, and 7 bases stayed unmatched. CDR3 in amino acids: CASSQVLAGQREQFF. The CDR3 nucleotides are TGTGCCAGCAGCCAAGTACTAGCGGGACAACGAGAGCAGTTCTTC.

In regard to this clonotype: Just one base apart from a much larger clone, this may be a read error. CDR3 bases: TGTGCCAGCAGCCGAGATATCGGGACAGGGGGATATGGCTACACCTTC. Amino acids: CASSRDIGTGGYGYTF. The chain joins TRBV3-1 to TRBJ1-2, with 11 bases fitting TRBD1. The CDR3 runs to 16 residues. Germline V gives CDR1 LGHDT, CDR2 YNNKEL (reference sequence). V dropped 4 bases and J dropped 5; count of bases not matched to a gene: 9.

This clonotype has ten or more counts. The chain links TRBV7-2 to TRBJ1-1; unclear D gene. In germline, CDR1 is SGHTA, CDR2 FQGNSA. V was trimmed by 9 bases and J by 3 bases, leaving 14 bases between them. This CDR3 has 13 amino acids. CDR3 DNA sequence: TGTGCCAGTAAAGATTTTTGGGACACTGAAGCTTTCTTT. This encodes CASKDFWDTEAFF.

This clonotype was seen repeatedly, ten times or more. The chain links TRBV6-1 to TRBJ2-1; D call uncertain. The V end was cut by 7 bases, the J end by 0 bases, with 10 bases between. Germline lookup yields CDR1 MNHNS and CDR2 SASEGT. The CDR3 sequence is 14 residues long. The CDR3 here is CASTLLSSYNEQFF. The CDR3 nucleotides read TGTGCCAGCACTTTACTAAGCTCCTACAATGAGCAGTTCTTC.